This T cell receptor beta chain was identified in a study of technical replicates of blood from a handful of donors. Sequenced by immunoSEQ multiplex PCR; TCRdb stores in-frame clones only, minus some. Of some 83,000 clones listed, around 92% were seen once; the top ten hold 0.41%. The CDR3 runs 14 residues. Germline V gene lookup returns CDR1 PRHDT and CDR2 FYEKMQ (reference sequence). Trimming cost V 5 bases and J 4 bases; bases outside gene matches: 7. The TCR was taken from a human donor in good health. Specimen: T cells isolated from PBMCs. The V call is TRBV13, the J call TRBJ2-7, with 8 bases lining up with TRBD1. The CDR3 is CASSIRTGTYEQYF. The DNA for the CDR3 is TGTGCCAGCAGCATCCGGACAGGGACGTACGAGCAGTACTTC.